What follows describes a single T cell receptor (beta chain). It has no known antigen specificity. Base qualities are missing; no much larger clone stands one base away. This sample was included in a study of blood T cell repertoires in COVID-19 (dated by TCRdb to the early 2020s). Broadly, across the study: The collaborator samples originated in the United States, Italy and Spain and spanned the acute and convalescent phases of COVID-19. The material from the prospective study consisted of cDNA or gDNA derived from T cells, B-cell-depleted T cells, or PBMCs. The dataset comprised deeply sampled blood TCRbeta repertoires from subjects exposed to, actively infected with, or recovered from COVID-19. The repertoires were released in a freely available public database intended as a resource for research on the immune response to SARS-CoV-2. The samples were drawn from the first 160 participants of the ongoing ImmuneRACE study and from more than 1,000 subjects provided by 6 global collaborators. A de-identified subject ID, COVID-19 status, age in years and sex were almost always included in the sample metadata. Where HLA class I and class II types were available, the types were taken from metadata supplied by the sample provider, not from assay-based typing.

General findings and caveats noted by the study authors: How much clinical and demographic metadata was included differed by source and by participant, and the metadata was provided uncurated.

Collaborating institutions collected whole blood in K2EDTA tubes following their own protocols. For TCRbeta analysis, collaborators shipped samples in one of three forms: frozen whole blood, isolated PBMCs, or DNA extracted from either of those sample types. Taken from cysteine to phenylalanine, the CDR3 has 18 residues. Here the CDR3 DNA is all that survives: 54 bases in frame from base 1. Germline trimming amounts to 0 bases on V and 4 bases on J, with 13 as the count of junction bases outside the gene matches. The germline V gene encodes CDR1 SGHVS and CDR2 FNYEAQ. The immunoSEQ Assay, a bias-controlled multiplex PCR, was used to amplify TCRbeta CDR3 regions from genomic DNA. Under the source paper's analysis protocol: Within the assay, amplification of reference gene primers was used to estimate how many nucleated cells each sample contained. To quantify the absolute abundance of each unique TCRbeta CDR3 rearrangement, sequence reads were collapsed and filtered. Productive Simpson clonality was computed per sample as the square root of Simpson's diversity index over productive rearrangements. The table was pulled from immuneACCESS by TCRdb, which kept in-frame rearrangements only. Such tables lose some clones; where checked, under half of the loss comes from unresolved V genes, and the rest has no known cause. V, J and clone size reflect that table, while D and trimming were determined from the DNA. The table for this sample lists about 31,000 clones; roughly 90% of them were counted only once. The top ten hold more than 0.45% of the sample.

The receptor was derived from a woman aged 40 to 50 with active or convalescent COVID-19. The sequence joins TRBV7-6 to TRBJ2-7, with 9 bases matching TRBD2. The sample taken for sequencing was peripheral blood. The DNA sequence follows: TGTGCCAGCAGCTTAGCGCCGGGCGGGAGGGCCCTCACGTACGAGCAGTACTTC. Its protein is CASSLAPGGRALTYEQYF.